A single sample gave rise to the 21 T cell receptor beta chains below, sequenced in a study of T cells after yellow fever vaccination. Each CDR3 protein gets one entry after TCRdb re-called the 5' RACE reads with MiXCR. The sample contains over 250,000 distinct CDR3 sequences, approximately 5.2% of which appear only once. The sequenced sample was CD4+ T cells sorted from PBMCs, obtained on the day of the yellow fever booster vaccination. The source of these receptors is a man younger than 35 who received the YFV17D yellow fever vaccine.

This clonotype showed up many times. V and J are TRBV10-3 and TRBJ2-7; D is unclear. There are 14 residues in the CDR3. The germline V gene has CDR1 ENHRY and CDR2 SYGVKD. The V gene lost 11 bases and the J gene lost 2 bases, with 19 bases spanning the gap. This CDR3 is CAARSQVGPYEQYF. CDR3 DNA: TGTGCCGCACGATCCCAAGTGGGTCCCTACGAGCAGTACTTC.

This clonotype was observed a handful of times. This chain connects TRBV20-1 to TRBJ2-1, with 10 bases lining up with TRBD2. Trimming at V came to 0 bases and at J to 6 bases, leaving 8 bases not matched to a gene. The CDR3 sequence is 16 residues long. Germline assignment: CDR1 DFQATT and CDR2 SNEGSKA (reference sequence). The CDR3 coding sequence is TGCAGTGCTAGAGATCCCGCTAGCGGGGGTCTCAATGAGCAGTTCTTC. Its protein is CSARDPASGGLNEQFF.

Only a few counts were recorded for this clonotype. The rearrangement joins TRBV19 to TRBJ2-2; TRBD1 agrees at 8 bases. V lost 3 bases to trimming and J lost 4 bases; unmatched junction nucleotides: 7. The germline V gene encodes CDR1 LNHDA and CDR2 SQIVND (reference sequence). The CDR3 is made up of 16 amino acids. CDR3 region: CASSILGQGATGELFF. The CDR3, as DNA: TGTGCCAGTAGTATCCTGGGCCAGGGGGCCACCGGGGAGCTGTTTTTT.

The rearrangement joins TRBV7-3 to TRBJ2-2, with 8 bases matching TRBD1. J lost 4 bases, V lost 4 bases, and 2 bases had no gene match. Germline CDR1 SGHTA, CDR2 FQGTGA. The length of the CDR3 is 14 residues. CDR3 sequence: CASSYGQGTGELFF. CDR3 nucleotide sequence: TGTGCCAGCAGCTACGGACAGGGCACCGGGGAGCTGTTTTTT.

The chain is built from TRBV7-9 and TRBJ1-4; a possible D gene is TRBD1 (6 bases). Germline CDR1 reads SEHNR; CDR2 reads FQNEAQ (reference sequence). The CDR3 is made up of 12 amino acids. V lost 6 bases to trimming and J lost 7 bases, with 9 bases between them. As DNA, the CDR3 is TGTGCCAGCAGGTCGGACAGTGAAAAACTGTTTTTT. Protein product: CASRSDSEKLFF.

This clonotype was counted many times. The chain employs TRBV3-1 and TRBJ2-7, with D possibly matching TRBD2 (6 bases). Germline V CDR1 and CDR2: LGHDT, YNNKEL (reference sequence). CDR3 length: 15 amino acids. Trimming left V 4 bases short and J 6 bases short, with 19 bases between. DNA for the CDR3: TGTGCCAGCAGCCCAGGCGGGGAGAGGGGCCTCGAGCAGTACTTC. This encodes CASSPGGERGLEQYF.

This clonotype was counted only a few times. The J gene is TRBJ2-5, the V gene TRBV5-1; 8 bases align to TRBD2. CDR1 and CDR2 from the germline V gene are SGHRS and YFSETQ. This CDR3 spans 15 amino acids. The V and J ends lost 1 base and 1 base, in that order; junction bases with no gene match: 3. CDR3 sequence: CASSLSLAGQETQYF. The CDR3 nucleotides are TGCGCCAGCAGCTTGTCCCTAGCGGGCCAAGAGACCCAGTACTTC.

The sample holds a few counts of this clonotype. This chain links TRBV12-3 or TRBV12-4 with TRBJ2-5; D uncertain. The V and J ends lost 7 bases and 4 bases respectively, with 10 bases between them. This CDR3 region has 12 residues. CDR3 in DNA: TGTGCCAGCACCCTCAGCCCAGAGACCCAGTACTTC. It codes for CASTLSPETQYF.

This clonotype came up a few times. The rearrangement joins TRBV20-1 to TRBJ2-1; tentative D call: TRBD2 (5 bases). Germline lookup yields CDR1 DFQATT and CDR2 SNEGSKA (reference sequence). The CDR3 contains 15 residues. Trimming took 6 bases from V and 0 from J, leaving 15 bases between them. The CDR3: CSARGSESSYNEQFF. The CDR3 DNA reads TGCAGTGCCCGAGGGAGCGAAAGCTCCTACAATGAGCAGTTCTTC.

This clonotype was observed many times. The chain links TRBV6-1 to TRBJ2-5; D uncertain. Trimming cost V 5 bases and J 2 bases, with 9 bases left between them. The CDR3 spans 13 residues. The V gene's germline CDR1 is MNHNS and CDR2 SASEGT. The CDR3 DNA sequence: TGTGCCAGCAGTTCGGGCTTTCAAGAGACCCAGTACTTC. Amino acids: CASSSGFQETQYF.

This clonotype was observed many times. The CDR3, as DNA: TGTGCCAGCAGCTTCGGGACTAGCGCCGCCAAAAACATTCAGTACTTC. Protein: CASSFGTSAAKNIQYF. The chain carries TRBV5-5 and TRBJ2-4; 10 bases map to TRBD2. CDR3 length: 16 residues. CDR1 and CDR2 from the germline V gene are SGHKS and YYEKEE (reference sequence). Trimming cost V 2 bases and J 1 base; bases outside gene matches: 3. Full variable domain (rest looked up from reference TRBV5-5 and TRBJ2-4): DAGVTQSPTHLIKTRGQQVTLRCSPISGHKSVSWYQQVLGQGPQFIFQYYEKEERGRGNFPDRFSARQFPNYSSELNVNALLLGDSALYLCASSFGTSAAKNIQYFGAGTRLSVL.

This clonotype was seen many times. V gene TRBV5-1 combines with J gene TRBJ2-2; either TRBD1 or TRBD2 may fit D (5 bases each). The CDR3 runs 16 residues. Germline CDR1 reads SGHRS; CDR2 reads YFSETQ. V lost 3 bases and J lost 0, with 12 bases in between. The CDR3 DNA sequence: TGCGCCAGCAGCTCGATGGGGACGTCGAACACCGGGGAGCTGTTTTTT. It specifies CASSSMGTSNTGELFF.

The V call is TRBV7-6, the J call TRBJ2-5, with TRBD1 identical over 7 bases. The junction had 11 bases not matched to a gene; V was cut back by 5 bases and J by 5 bases. Germline values: CDR1 SGHVS, CDR2 FNYEAQ. The length of the CDR3 is 15 residues. CDR3 sequence reads: CASSATYTRGETQYF. CDR3 in DNA: TGTGCCAGCAGCGCCACTTACACCAGGGGGGAGACCCAGTACTTC.

This clonotype was seen a few times. V and J are TRBV20-1 and TRBJ2-3, with D perhaps being TRBD1 or TRBD2 (6 bases each). Germline lookup yields CDR1 DFQATT and CDR2 SNEGSKA (reference sequence). The CDR3 runs 14 residues. Trimming shortened V by 6 bases and J by 6 bases, and 19 bases separated the two germline ends. The chain's CDR3 is CSADLGGSRDTQYF. The CDR3 coding sequence is TGCAGTGCAGACCTCGGGGGCTCGAGGGATACGCAGTATTTT.

The chain combines TRBV10-3 with TRBJ2-5; D is possibly TRBD2 (6 bases). V was shortened by 4 bases and J by 5 bases, with 11 bases between the two germline ends. Germline values: CDR1 ENHRY, CDR2 SYGVKD. CDR3 length: 13 amino acids. CDR3 amino acids: CAISGGLLETQYF. DNA of the CDR3: TGTGCCATCAGTGGGGGACTTCTGGAGACCCAGTACTTC.

In its sample, this clonotype was seen a few times. This chain connects TRBV11-2 to TRBJ1-4; no firm D call. The CDR3 totals 16 residues. CDR1 is SGHAT and CDR2 is FQNNGV in the germline V gene. V was clipped by 2 bases and J by 0 bases, with 10 bases between them. The CDR3 DNA is TGTGCCAGCAGCTTAATGGGCGGAACAACTAATGAAAAACTGTTTTTT. Residues: CASSLMGGTTNEKLFF.

This clonotype was seen many times. The chain carries TRBV6-2 or TRBV6-3 and TRBJ2-5; the match to TRBD2 covers 13 bases. V lost 4 bases and J lost 5; bases outside the gene matches: 1. CDR1 and CDR2 from the germline V gene are MNHEY and SVGEGT. This CDR3 comprises 14 residues. CDR3: CASSSGLAGETQYF. The CDR3, as DNA: TGTGCCAGCAGTTCGGGACTAGCGGGGGAGACCCAGTACTTC.

This clonotype was counted at least ten times. The chain links TRBV6-7 to TRBJ2-1, with D possibly being TRBD1 (5 bases). TRBV6-7 is flagged as an ORF with uncertain function. The V end lost 3 bases, the J end lost 10 bases, and 10 bases lay between the germline ends. This CDR3 contains 12 residues. DNA of the CDR3: TGTGCCAGCAGTTATACCGCAGGGGAGCAGTTCTTC. The encoded protein is CASSYTAGEQFF.

The genes are TRBV10-2 and TRBJ2-7; TRBD1 agrees at 12 bases. The germline V gene has CDR1 WSHSY and CDR2 SAAADI. Trimming removed 8 bases from V and 7 bases from J; junction bases left unmatched: 6. The CDR3 has 13 residues. This CDR3 reads CASRDRGRREQYF. In nucleotides, the CDR3 is TGCGCCAGCCGGGACAGGGGGCGTCGGGAGCAGTACTTC.

This clonotype came up many times. The gene calls are TRBV7-9 and TRBJ1-2; D possibly corresponds to TRBD1 (6 bases). V lost 3 bases and J lost 4, with 12 bases in between. This CDR3 is built from 14 residues. The germline V gene has CDR1 SEHNR and CDR2 FQNEAQ (reference sequence). DNA for the CDR3: TGTGCCAGCAGCTTGCAACAGGGAAGCTATGGCTACACCTTC. This codes for CASSLQQGSYGYTF.

This chain connects TRBV27 to TRBJ1-1; maybe TRBD1 (5 bases). Germline V gene sequence: CDR1 MNHEY, CDR2 SMNVEV (reference sequence). Trimming stripped 2 bases from V and 1 base from J, with 11 bases between. The CDR3 has 15 residues. The CDR3: CASSLIRVGNTEAFF. The CDR3 DNA is TGTGCCAGCAGTTTAATCAGGGTCGGGAACACTGAAGCTTTCTTT.